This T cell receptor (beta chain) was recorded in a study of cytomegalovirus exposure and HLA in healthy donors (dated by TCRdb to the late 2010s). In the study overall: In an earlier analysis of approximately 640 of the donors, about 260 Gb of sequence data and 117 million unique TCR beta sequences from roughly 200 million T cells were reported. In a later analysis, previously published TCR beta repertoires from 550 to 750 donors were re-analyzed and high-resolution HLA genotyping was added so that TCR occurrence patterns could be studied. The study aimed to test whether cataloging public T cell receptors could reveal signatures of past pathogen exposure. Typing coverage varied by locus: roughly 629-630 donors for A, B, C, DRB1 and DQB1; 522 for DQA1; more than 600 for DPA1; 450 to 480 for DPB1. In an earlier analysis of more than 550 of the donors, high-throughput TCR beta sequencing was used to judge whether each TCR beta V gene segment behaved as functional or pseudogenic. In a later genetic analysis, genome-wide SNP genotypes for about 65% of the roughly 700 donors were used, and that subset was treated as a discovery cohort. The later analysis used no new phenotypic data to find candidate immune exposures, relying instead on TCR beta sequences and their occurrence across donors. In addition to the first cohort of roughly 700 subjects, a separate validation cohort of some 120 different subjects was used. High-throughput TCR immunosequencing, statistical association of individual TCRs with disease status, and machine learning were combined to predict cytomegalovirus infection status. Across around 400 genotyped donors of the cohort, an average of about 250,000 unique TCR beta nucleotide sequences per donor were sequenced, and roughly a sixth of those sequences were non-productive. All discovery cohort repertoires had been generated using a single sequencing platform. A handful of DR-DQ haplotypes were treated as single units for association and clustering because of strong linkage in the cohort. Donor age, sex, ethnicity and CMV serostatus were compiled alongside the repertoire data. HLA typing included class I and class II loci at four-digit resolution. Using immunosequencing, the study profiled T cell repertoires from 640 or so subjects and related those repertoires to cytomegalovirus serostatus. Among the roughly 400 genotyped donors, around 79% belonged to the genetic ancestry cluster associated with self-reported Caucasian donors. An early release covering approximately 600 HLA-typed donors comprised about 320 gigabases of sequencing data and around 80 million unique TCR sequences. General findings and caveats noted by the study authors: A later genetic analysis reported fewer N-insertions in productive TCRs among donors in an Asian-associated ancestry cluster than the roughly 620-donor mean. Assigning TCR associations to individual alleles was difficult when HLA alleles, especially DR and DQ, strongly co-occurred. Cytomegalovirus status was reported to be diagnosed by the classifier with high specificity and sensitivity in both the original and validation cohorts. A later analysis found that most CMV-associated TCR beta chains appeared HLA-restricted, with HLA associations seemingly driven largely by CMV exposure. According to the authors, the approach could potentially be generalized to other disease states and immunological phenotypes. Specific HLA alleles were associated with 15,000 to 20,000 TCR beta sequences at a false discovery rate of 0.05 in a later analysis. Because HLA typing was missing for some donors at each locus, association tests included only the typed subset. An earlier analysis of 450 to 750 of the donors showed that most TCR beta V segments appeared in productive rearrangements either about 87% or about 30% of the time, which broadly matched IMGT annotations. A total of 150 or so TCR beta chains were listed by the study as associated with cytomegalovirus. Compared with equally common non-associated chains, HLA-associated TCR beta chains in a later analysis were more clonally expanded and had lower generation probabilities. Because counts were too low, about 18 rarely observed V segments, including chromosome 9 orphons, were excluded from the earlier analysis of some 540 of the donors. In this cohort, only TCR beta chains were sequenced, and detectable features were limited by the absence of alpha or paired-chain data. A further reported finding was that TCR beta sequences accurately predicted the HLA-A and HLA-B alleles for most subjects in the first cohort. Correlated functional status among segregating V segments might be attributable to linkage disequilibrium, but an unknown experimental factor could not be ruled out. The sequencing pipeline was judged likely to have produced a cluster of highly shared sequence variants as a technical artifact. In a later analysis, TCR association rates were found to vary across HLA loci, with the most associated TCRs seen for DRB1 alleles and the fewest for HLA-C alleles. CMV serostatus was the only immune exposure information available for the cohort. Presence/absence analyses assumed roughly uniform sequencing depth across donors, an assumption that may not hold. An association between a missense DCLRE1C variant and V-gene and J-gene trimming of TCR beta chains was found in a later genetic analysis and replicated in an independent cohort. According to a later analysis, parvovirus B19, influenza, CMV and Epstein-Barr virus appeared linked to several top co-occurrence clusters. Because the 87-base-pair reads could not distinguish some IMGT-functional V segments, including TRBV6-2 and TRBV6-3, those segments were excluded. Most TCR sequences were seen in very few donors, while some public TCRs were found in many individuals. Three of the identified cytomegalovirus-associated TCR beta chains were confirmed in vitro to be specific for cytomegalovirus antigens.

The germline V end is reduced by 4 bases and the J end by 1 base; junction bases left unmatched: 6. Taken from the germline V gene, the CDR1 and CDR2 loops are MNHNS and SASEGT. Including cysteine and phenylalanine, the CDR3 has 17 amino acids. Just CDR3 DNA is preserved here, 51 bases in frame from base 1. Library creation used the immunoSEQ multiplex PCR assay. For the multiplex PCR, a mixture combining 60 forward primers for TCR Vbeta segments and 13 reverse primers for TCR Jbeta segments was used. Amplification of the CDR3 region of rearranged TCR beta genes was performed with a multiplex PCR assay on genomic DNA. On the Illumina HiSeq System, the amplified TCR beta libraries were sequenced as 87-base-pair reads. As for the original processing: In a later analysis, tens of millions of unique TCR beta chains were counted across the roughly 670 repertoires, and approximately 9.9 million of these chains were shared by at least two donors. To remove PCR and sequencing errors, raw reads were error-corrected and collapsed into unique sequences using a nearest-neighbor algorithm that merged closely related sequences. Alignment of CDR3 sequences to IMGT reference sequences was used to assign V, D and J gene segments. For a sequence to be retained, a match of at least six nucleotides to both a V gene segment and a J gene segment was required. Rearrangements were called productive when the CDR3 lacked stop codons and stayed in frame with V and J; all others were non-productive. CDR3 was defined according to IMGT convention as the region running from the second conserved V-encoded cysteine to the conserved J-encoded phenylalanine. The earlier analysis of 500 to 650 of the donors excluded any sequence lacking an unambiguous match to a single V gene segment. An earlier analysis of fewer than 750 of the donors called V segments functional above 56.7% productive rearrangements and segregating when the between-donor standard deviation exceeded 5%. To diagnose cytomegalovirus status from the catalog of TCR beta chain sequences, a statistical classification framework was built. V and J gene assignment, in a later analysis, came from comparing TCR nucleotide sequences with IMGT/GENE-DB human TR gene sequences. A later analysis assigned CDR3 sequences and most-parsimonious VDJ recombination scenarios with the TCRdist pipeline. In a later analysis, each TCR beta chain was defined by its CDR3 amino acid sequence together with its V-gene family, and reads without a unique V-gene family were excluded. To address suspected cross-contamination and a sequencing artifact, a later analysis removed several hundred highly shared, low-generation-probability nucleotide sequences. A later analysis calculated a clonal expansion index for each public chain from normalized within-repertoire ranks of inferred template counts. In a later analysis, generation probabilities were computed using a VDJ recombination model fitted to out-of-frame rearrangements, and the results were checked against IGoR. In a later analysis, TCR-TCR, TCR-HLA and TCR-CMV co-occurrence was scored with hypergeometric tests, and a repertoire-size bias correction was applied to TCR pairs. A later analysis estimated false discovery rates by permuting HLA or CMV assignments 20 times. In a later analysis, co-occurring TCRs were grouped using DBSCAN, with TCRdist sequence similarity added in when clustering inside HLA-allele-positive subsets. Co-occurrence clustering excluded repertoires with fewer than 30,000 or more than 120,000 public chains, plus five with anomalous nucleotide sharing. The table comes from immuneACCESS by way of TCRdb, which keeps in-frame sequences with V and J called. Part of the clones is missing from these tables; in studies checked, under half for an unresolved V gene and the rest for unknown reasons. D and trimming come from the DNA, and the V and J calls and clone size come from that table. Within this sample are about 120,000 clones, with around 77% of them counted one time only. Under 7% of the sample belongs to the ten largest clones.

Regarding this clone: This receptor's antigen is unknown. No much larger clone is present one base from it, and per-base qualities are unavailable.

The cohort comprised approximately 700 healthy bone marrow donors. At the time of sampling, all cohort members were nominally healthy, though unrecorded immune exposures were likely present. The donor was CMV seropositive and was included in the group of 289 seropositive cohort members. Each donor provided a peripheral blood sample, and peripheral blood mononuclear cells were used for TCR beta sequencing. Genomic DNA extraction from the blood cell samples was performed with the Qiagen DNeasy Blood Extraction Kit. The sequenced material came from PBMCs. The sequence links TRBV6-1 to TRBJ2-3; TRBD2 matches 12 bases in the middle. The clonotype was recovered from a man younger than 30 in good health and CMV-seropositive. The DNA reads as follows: TGTGCCAGCAGTGCTCTAGCGGGGGGGAGTGGCACAGATACGCAGTATTTT. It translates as CASSALAGGSGTDTQYF.